The sequence of this T cell receptor beta chain was determined in a study of beta chain features in type 1 diabetes. The wider study: Patients and healthy donors were similar in age, gender and cell yields. Study-wide results and limits: Fewer insertions but more deletions were seen at VDJ junctions in type 1 diabetes patients. In patients and controls equally, PCR might favor templates that are shorter.

This clone showed up just a few times. Its antigen is as yet unknown. Of the isolated RNA, all was reverse transcribed, and so the sequenced material was expressed TCRB transcripts. Mean read depth for naive, central memory and regulatory T cell samples was approximately 3.57 million reads. Clones were read by immunoSEQ multiplex PCR, and TCRdb kept only the in-frame ones, dropping some. The sample consists of roughly 450,000 clones, over 10% of them appearing once. The CDR3 runs to 19 residues. Looked up from germline, CDR1 is MGHRA and CDR2 is YSYEKL. This clonotype was sampled from a woman aged 18-30 years in good health. The V and J genes are TRBV4-1 and TRBJ2-5; 12 positions match TRBD2. The specimen sequenced was naive CD4+ T cells from blood. CDR3 in DNA: TGCGGGACCCTCGCCAGTCAGCCGGGACTAGCGGGCGGATTAGGGACCCAGTACTTC. Its protein is CGTLASQPGLAGGLGTQYF.